Given below is one T cell receptor beta chain in context. Antigen specificity is unknown. Just one base apart from a much larger clone, this may be a read error. Unique molecular identifiers were used to barcode this TCRbeta library. TCRdb reprocessed the PCR reads with MiXCR, giving one entry per CDR3 protein. The table shows 200,000 to 250,000 distinct CDR3 sequences, with approximately 10% occurring only once. With 6 bases clipped from V and 2 bases from J, the junction kept 5 bases outside the gene matches. Germline V CDR1 and CDR2: MNHNS, SASEGT. The CDR3 is 14 residues long. These data are taken from a study of T-cell reconstitution after alpha-beta-depleted transplantation in children. General study points: Fresh T-cell production supplied most of the T-cell counts and diversity seen one year after transplant. Surviving thymic progenitors and recipient T cells were the source of high TCRbeta diversity at day 60 in some patients. Expanded graft clones numbering several hundred reportedly gave rise to alpha-beta T cells about two months after transplant.

The TCR originated in a child less than two years old with acute myeloid leukemia, due to receive a stem cell transplant. This sample comprised PBMCs, obtained before TCRalphabeta/CD19-depleted stem cell transplant. The chain has TRBV6-1 and TRBJ1-2, with 8 nucleotides matching TRBD1. This chain's CDR3 is CASSNRGCNYGYTF. DNA of the CDR3: TGTGCCAGCAGCAACAGGGGGTGCAACTATGGCTACACCTTC.